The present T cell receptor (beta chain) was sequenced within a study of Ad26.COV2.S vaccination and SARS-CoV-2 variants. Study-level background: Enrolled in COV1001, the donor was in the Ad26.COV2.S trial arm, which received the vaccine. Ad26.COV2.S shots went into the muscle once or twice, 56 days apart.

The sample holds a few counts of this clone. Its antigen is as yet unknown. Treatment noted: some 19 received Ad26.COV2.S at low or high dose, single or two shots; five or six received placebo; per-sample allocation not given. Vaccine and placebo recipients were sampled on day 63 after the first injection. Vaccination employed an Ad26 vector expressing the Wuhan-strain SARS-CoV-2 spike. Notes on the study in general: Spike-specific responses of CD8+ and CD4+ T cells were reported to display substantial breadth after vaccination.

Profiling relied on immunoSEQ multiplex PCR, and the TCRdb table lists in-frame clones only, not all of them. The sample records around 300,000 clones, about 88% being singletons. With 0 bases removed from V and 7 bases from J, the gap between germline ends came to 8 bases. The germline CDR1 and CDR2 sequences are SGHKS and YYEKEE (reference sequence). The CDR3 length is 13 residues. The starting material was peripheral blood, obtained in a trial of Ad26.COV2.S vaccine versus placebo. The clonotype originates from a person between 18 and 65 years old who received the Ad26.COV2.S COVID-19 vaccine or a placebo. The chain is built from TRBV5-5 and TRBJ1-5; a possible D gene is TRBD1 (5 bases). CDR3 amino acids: CASSLDRIQPQHF. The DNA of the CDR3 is TGTGCCAGCAGCTTGGACAGGATCCAGCCCCAGCATTTT. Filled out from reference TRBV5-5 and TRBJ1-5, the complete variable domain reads DAGVTQSPTHLIKTRGQQVTLRCSPISGHKSVSWYQQVLGQGPQFIFQYYEKEERGRGNFPDRFSARQFPNYSSELNVNALLLGDSALYLCASSLDRIQPQHFGDGTRLSIL.